This entry lists 17 T cell receptor beta chains sequenced from one sample in a study of regulatory T cells in long-lasting Graves disease. Arm-PCR of CDR3 regions with iRepertoire HTBI primers generated TCR beta libraries. TCRdb re-derived calls from the multiplex PCR reads in MiXCR, one entry per CDR3 protein. The sample consists of approximately 350,000 distinct CDR3 sequences, roughly 23% of them appearing once. Time point defined: persistent/refractory GD, antithyroid drugs over 5 years with positive TRAb. The TCR library was prepared using RNA isolated from PBMCs. This specimen consisted of peripheral blood mononuclear cells (PBMCs), obtained when the disease was refractory, from a patient treated with antithyroid drugs. The source is a woman in her thirties or forties with Graves disease.

This clonotype has a count of ten or more. This chain joins TRBV2 and TRBJ2-5; unclear D gene. CDR3 length: 15 residues. V dropped 0 bases and J dropped 4 bases, with 12 bases sitting between them. Germline V gene lookup returns CDR1 SNHLY and CDR2 FYNNEI. DNA for the CDR3: TGTGCCAGCAGTGAAGCCCCGGCTGGTAGAGAGACCCAGTACTTC. It translates to CASSEAPAGRETQYF.

This clonotype was observed a few times. V usage is TRBV5-1 and J usage is TRBJ2-7, with 9 bases lining up with TRBD1. CDR3 length equals 16 residues. The germline V gene encodes CDR1 SGHRS and CDR2 YFSETQ. The V segment lost 3 bases and the J segment 3 bases; nucleotides outside the gene matches: 10. The CDR3 region is CASSSLYGTGIYEQYF. CDR3 bases: TGCGCCAGCAGCTCCCTGTACGGGACAGGGATCTACGAGCAGTACTTC.

V usage is TRBV19 and J usage is TRBJ2-3; maybe TRBD1 (5 bases). Germline CDR1 and CDR2: LNHDA and SQIVND (reference sequence). V was shortened by 3 bases and J by 2 bases, with 15 bases between the two germline ends. The CDR3 covers 16 residues. CDR3 region: CASSIWATAPTDTQYF. CDR3 nucleotide sequence: TGTGCCAGTAGTATCTGGGCGACAGCACCCACAGATACGCAGTATTTT.

This clonotype has a count of ten or more. This sequence joins TRBV10-3 and TRBJ1-5; 10 bases match TRBD1. The CDR3 has 13 residues. With V trimmed by 10 bases and J by 5 bases, 5 bases remained unmatched. CDR1 and CDR2 (germline): ENHRY, SYGVKD. The DNA for the CDR3 is TGTGCCACCAGGACAGGGGGTGATCAGCCCCAGCATTTT. This encodes CATRTGGDQPQHF.

The table lists this clonotype with many counts. The chain combines TRBV28 with TRBJ1-1; D gene ambiguous. This CDR3 has 12 residues. V was trimmed by 4 bases and J by 5 bases, leaving 8 bases between them. Germline assignment: CDR1 MDHEN and CDR2 SYDVKM. The CDR3, as DNA: TGTGCCAGCAGTTCTTACCGGACTGAAGCTTTCTTT. Translated, it gives CASSSYRTEAFF.

A remark on this clonotype: A much larger clone differs from this one at a single base, so this may be a read error. The V and J genes are TRBV2 and TRBJ1-1; D call uncertain. The CDR3 covers 13 residues. CDR1 is SNHLY, CDR2 FYNNEI, per germline. Here the CDR3 reads CAGSDPGRTEAFF. CDR3 coding DNA: TGTGCCGGCAGTGACCCCGGGAGGACTGAAGCTTTCTTT. Full variable domain (remainder filled in from reference TRBV2 and TRBJ1-1): EPEVTQTPSHQVTQMGQEVILRCVPISNHLYFYWYRQILGQKVEFLVSFYNNEISEKSEIFDDQFSVERPDGSNFTLKIRSTKLEDSAMYFCAGSDPGRTEAFFGQGTRLTVV.

The V and J genes are TRBV2 and TRBJ2-4; no clear D gene. This CDR3 is built from 14 residues. CDR1 SNHLY and CDR2 FYNNEI come from the germline V gene. Deletions cut 6 bases from V and 1 base from J, with 10 bases between. CDR3 sequence reads: CASRLSWAKNIQYF. The CDR3 DNA reads as TGTGCCAGCAGACTTTCGTGGGCCAAAAACATTCAGTACTTC.

This clonotype has more than one count but fewer than ten. The chain couples TRBV5-1 to TRBJ2-6; TRBD1 is a possible D gene (6 bases). The CDR3 has 18 residues. The germline CDR1 and CDR2 sequences are SGHRS and YFSETQ. Trimming cost V 2 bases and J 4 bases, with 19 bases left between them. Here the CDR3 DNA reads TGCGCCAGCAGCTTTTCTTGGCAGGGGATCTCCGGGGCCAACGTCCTGACTTTC. Translation: CASSFSWQGISGANVLTF.

This clonotype was recorded a few times. The chain couples TRBV5-1 to TRBJ2-2, with 7 bases matching TRBD1. Trimming removed 3 bases from V and 2 bases from J; junction bases left unmatched: 4. The CDR3 spans 15 residues. Germline values: CDR1 SGHRS, CDR2 YFSETQ. CDR3 amino acids: CASSSTGQNTGELFF. CDR3 coding DNA: TGCGCCAGCAGCTCGACAGGGCAAAACACCGGGGAGCTGTTTTTT.

This clonotype has at least ten counts. V is TRBV28 and J is TRBJ2-7; D might be TRBD1 (6 bases). CDR1 is MDHEN, CDR2 SYDVKM, per germline. V was pared by 4 bases and J by 6 bases, with 25 bases between. The CDR3 loop spans 17 amino acids. The DNA for the CDR3 is TGTGCCAGCAGTTACCCTTTACTGACAGGATTGCCTGTCGAGCAGTACTTC. Amino acids: CASSYPLLTGLPVEQYF.

The V and J genes are TRBV6-1 and TRBJ2-2; 9 positions agree with TRBD1. The CDR3 totals 16 residues. The junction had 9 bases not matched to a gene; V was cut back by 6 bases and J by 4 bases. Germline-derived CDR1 and CDR2 are MNHNS and SASEGT. The CDR3 spells CASSRLGQGSTGELFF. Written as DNA, the CDR3 is TGTGCCAGCAGCCGCTTGGGACAGGGTAGCACCGGGGAGCTGTTTTTT.

At least ten counts were recorded for this clonotype. The rearrangement uses TRBV28 and TRBJ2-7; 9 bases map to TRBD2. Germline V gene sequence: CDR1 MDHEN, CDR2 SYDVKM. The CDR3 runs 19 residues. Losses at the gene ends were 2 bases for V and 5 bases for J; bases not matched to a gene: 19. CDR3 sequence reads: CASSLNLLSASGISDEQYF. Written as DNA, the CDR3 is TGTGCCAGCAGTTTAAACCTCCTGTCGGCTAGCGGGATATCGGACGAGCAGTACTTC.

This clonotype was observed at least ten times. This chain joins TRBV12-3 or TRBV12-4 and TRBJ1-2; D may be TRBD1 (6 bases). This CDR3 is built from 13 residues. V dropped 2 bases and J dropped 2 bases, with 6 bases sitting between them. The CDR3: CASSLQGNYGYTF. The CDR3 DNA reads TGTGCCAGCAGTTTACAGGGGAACTATGGCTACACCTTC.

This clonotype was seen ten or more times. This CDR3 reads CASSRRDTGELFF. The CDR3 nucleotides read TGTGCCAGCAGCCGCAGAGACACCGGGGAGCTGTTTTTT. The rearrangement joins TRBV7-8 to TRBJ2-2; no reliable D call. The CDR3 is 13 residues long. Between the trimmed V and J ends, which lost 5 bases and 3 bases, there was a span of 7 bases. The germline CDR1 and CDR2 sequences are SGHVS and FQNEAQ. The whole variable domain, filled in from reference TRBV7-8 and TRBJ2-2, reads GAGVSQSPRYKVAKRGQDVALRCDPISGHVSLFWYQQALGQGPEFLTYFQNEAQLDKSGLPSDRFFAERPEGSVSTLKIQRTQQEDSAVYLCASSRRDTGELFFGEGSRLTVL.

In its sample, this clonotype was seen a few times. The chain employs TRBV19 and TRBJ2-5; 8 bases are shared with TRBD1. V trimming: 5 bases; J trimming: 4 bases; junction bases outside the gene matches: 9. This CDR3 contains 15 residues. Germline loops: CDR1 LNHDA, CDR2 SQIVND (reference sequence). CDR3 nucleotide sequence: TGTGCCAGTAGTGTCAATGACAGGGGACGAGAGACCCAGTACTTC. It is translated as CASSVNDRGRETQYF. Full variable domain (remainder filled in from reference TRBV19 and TRBJ2-5): DGGITQSPKYLFRKEGQNVTLSCEQNLNHDAMYWYRQDPGQGLRLIYYSQIVNDFQKGDIAEGYSVSREKKESFPLTVTSAQKNPTAFYLCASSVNDRGRETQYFGPGTRLLVL.

The V gene is TRBV19, the J gene TRBJ1-6; 7 nucleotides align to TRBD1. The germline V gene has CDR1 LNHDA and CDR2 SQIVND (reference sequence). The CDR3 contains 11 residues. The CDR3 DNA reads TGTGGCAGGGGGATCAATTCACCCCTCCACTTT. Translation gives CGRGINSPLHF.

This clonotype was seen a handful of times. The chain couples TRBV3-1 to TRBJ2-1; D remains unclear. The V gene's germline CDR1 is LGHDT and CDR2 YNNKEL (reference sequence). V was pared by 3 bases and J by 0 bases, with 3 bases between. The CDR3 sequence is 13 residues long. In DNA form, the CDR3 reads TGTGCCAGCAGCCAGAGCTCCTACAATGAGCAGTTCTTC. Amino acids: CASSQSSYNEQFF.